The rows below give T cell receptor beta chains drawn from one sample of a study of blood T cell repertoires in COVID-19. Assay used: immunoSEQ multiplex PCR; TCRdb lists only in-frame clones, some missing. Among 130,000 to 150,000 clones listed, roughly 82% were seen once. Sequencing input: peripheral blood. The receptors come from a man of 80 years or more with acute or convalescent COVID-19. Both conserved end residues are part of each CDR3. D genes are given only for firm matches. Some rows mark clone size as missing; the rest say once, few, many or name a class of expanded clone.

TRBV4-3	-	TRBJ1-2	-	CASSQVNRVYGYTF	TGCGCCAGCAGCCAAGTTAACAGGGTCTATGGCTACACCTTC
TRBV25-1	-	TRBJ1-5	TRBD1	CASSGQGRNQPQHF	TGTGCCAGCAGTGGACAGGGACGCAATCAGCCCCAGCATTTT
TRBV9	-	TRBJ1-5	-	CASSVEGVQPQHF	TGTGCCAGCAGCGTAGAAGGGGTTCAGCCCCAGCATTTT
TRBV19	-	TRBJ1-2	-	CASSIPQGYGYTF	TGTGCCAGTAGTATTCCACAGGGTTATGGCTACACCTTC
TRBV19	-	TRBJ1-2	TRBD1	CASSTTGGADGYTF	TGTGCCAGTAGTACAACAGGGGGCGCTGATGGCTACACCTTC
TRBV3-1/TRBV3-2	-	TRBJ2-5	TRBD2	CASSQASGQSQYF	TGTGCCAGCAGCCAAGCTAGCGGGCAGTCCCAGTACTTC
TRBV4-3	-	TRBJ2-2	-	CASSQGASEAGELFF	TGCGCCAGCAGCCAAGGAGCTAGCGAGGCCGGGGAGCTGTTTTTT
TRBV19	-	TRBJ2-7	TRBD1	CASSSGQGSYEQYF	TGTGCCAGTAGTTCCGGACAGGGTTCCTACGAGCAGTACTTC
TRBV7-2	-	TRBJ1-5	-	CASSPSGGKYNQPQHF	TGTGCCAGCAGCCCCTCGGGGGGGAAGTACAATCAGCCCCAGCATTTT
TRBV6-5	once	TRBJ2-5	TRBD1	CASSDSQGAWETQYF	TGTGCCAGCAGTGACTCACAGGGGGCATGGGAGACCCAGTACTTC
TRBV12-3/TRBV12-4	-	TRBJ1-2	-	CATPGYGYTF	TGTGCCACCCCGGGCTATGGCTACACCTTC
TRBV7-3	-	TRBJ1-2	TRBD1	CASAIQGARGYTF	TGTGCCAGCGCGATACAGGGGGCGCGTGGCTACACCTTC
TRBV3-1/TRBV3-2	few	TRBJ2-7	-	CASSQERAEGTYEQYF	TGTGCCAGCAGCCAAGAACGAGCCGAGGGAACCTACGAGCAGTACTTC
TRBV4-1	-	TRBJ2-2	-	CASSQNRDTGELFF	TGCGCCAGCAGCCAAAACAGAGACACCGGGGAGCTGTTTTTT
TRBV6-2/TRBV6-3	once	TRBJ2-2	-	CASIPRGNTGELFF	TGTGCCAGCATCCCCAGGGGGAACACCGGGGAGCTGTTTTTT
TRBV7-8	few	TRBJ1-5	TRBD1	CASSILTGSNQPQHF	TGTGCCAGCAGCATTTTGACAGGGAGCAATCAGCCCCAGCATTTT
TRBV7-9	-	TRBJ1-3	-	CASSEDRRSSGNTIYF	TGTGCCAGCAGCGAAGACAGGAGAAGCTCTGGAAACACCATATATTTT
TRBV24-1	-	TRBJ2-2	-	CAANRGSTGELFF	TGTGCCGCCAACAGAGGGTCTACCGGGGAGCTGTTTTTT
TRBV5-1	-	TRBJ2-1	-	CASRGISLSEQFF	TGCGCCAGTCGAGGGATAAGTCTCAGTGAGCAGTTCTTC
TRBV5-1	-	TRBJ2-5	-	CASSLGQRQGTQYF	TGCGCCAGCAGCTTGGGTCAGCGCCAGGGGACCCAGTACTTC